The 2 T cell receptor beta chains listed next were all sequenced from one sample in a study of T cell repertoires in cytomegalovirus infection. The antigens of these receptors remain unknown. TCRdb itself ran the reads through MiXCR, one entry per CDR3 protein. The sample includes about 130,000 distinct CDR3 sequences, over 30% of them seen just once. The sample was CD8+ T cells from cultured PBMCs, taken from culture after CMV antigen stimulation. Source of these receptors: a human donor in good health (CMV status not recorded). Some clones in this sample may be carry-over from other donors' samples.

This clonotype came up many times. The chain combines TRBV7-9 with TRBJ2-3; no clear D. The V gene's germline CDR1 is SEHNR and CDR2 FQNEAQ (reference sequence). The CDR3 is 12 amino acids. The germline V and J ends were trimmed by 3 bases and 2 bases, with 3 bases remaining between them. The DNA of the CDR3 is TGTGCCAGCAGCTTCTCCACAGATACGCAGTATTTT. Residues: CASSFSTDTQYF.

This clonotype was detected only a few times. The chain combines TRBV12-3 or TRBV12-4 with TRBJ2-3, with 13 bases fitting TRBD2. The CDR3 totals 17 residues. The V gene end was trimmed by 3 bases and the J gene end by 4 bases; junction bases not matched to a gene: 7. The chain's CDR3 is CASSFVGLAGVPDTQYF. The DNA of the CDR3 is TGTGCCAGCAGTTTCGTAGGACTAGCGGGGGTACCAGATACGCAGTATTTT.